These 10 T cell receptor beta chains were all obtained from the same sample, sequenced in a study of blood T cell repertoires in COVID-19 (TCRdb year 2020). Library generation was performed with the immunoSEQ multiplex PCR assay. This immuneACCESS table, as held by TCRdb, lists in-frame sequences with V and J called but not all clones. Of the missing ones, under half trace to an unresolved V gene in checked studies; the others have no known cause. For this sample the table gives around 170,000 clones, of which roughly 81% were detected only once. The ten largest account for about 10% of the sample. Specimen: peripheral blood. These receptors were collected from a woman of 80 years or more with COVID-19, enrolled during active disease.

The chain combines TRBV4-3 with TRBJ2-7; the D gene is possibly TRBD2 (6 bases). The CDR3 runs to 15 residues. The V and J ends lost 0 bases and 6 bases respectively, with 15 bases between them. CDR1 is LGHNA and CDR2 is YSLEER in the germline V gene. The CDR3 here is CASSQERGYPTEQYF. The CDR3 bases are TGCGCCAGCAGCCAAGAGCGGGGCTACCCCACCGAGCAGTACTTC.

The chain employs TRBV7-3 and TRBJ1-1, with 10 bases lining up with TRBD1. V lost 5 bases, J lost 0 bases, and 12 bases stayed unmatched. The germline V gene encodes CDR1 SGHTA and CDR2 FQGTGA. This CDR3 has 18 amino acids. CDR3 DNA sequence: TGTGCCAGCAGCCTCCCGGGACAGGGGCCTACCCTGAACACTGAAGCTTTCTTT. The encoded protein is CASSLPGQGPTLNTEAFF.

This clone was observed a handful of times. This sequence joins TRBV2 and TRBJ2-7; D not resolved. Germline CDR1 and CDR2: SNHLY and FYNNEI. V was trimmed by 8 bases and J by 4 bases, leaving 9 bases between them. This CDR3 has 11 amino acids. This chain's CDR3 is CASLRTYEQYF. Written as DNA, the CDR3 is TGTGCCAGCCTCAGAACGTACGAGCAGTACTTC.

The chain carries TRBV7-9 and TRBJ2-1, with 7 bases identical to TRBD1. J gave up 9 bases and V 3 bases, and 2 bases lay outside the gene matches. Germline values: CDR1 SEHNR, CDR2 FQNEAQ (reference sequence). There are 12 residues in the CDR3. CDR3 amino acids: CASSFWDSEQFF. The CDR3 DNA reads TGTGCCAGCAGCTTTTGGGACAGTGAGCAGTTCTTC. The whole variable domain, remainder taken from reference TRBV7-9 and TRBJ2-1, is DTGVSQNPRHKITKRGQNVTFRCDPISEHNRLYWYRQTLGQGPEFLTYFQNEAQLEKSRLLSDRFSAERPKGSFSTLEIQRTEQGDSAMYLCASSFWDSEQFFGPGTRLTVL.

The chain uses TRBV25-1 and TRBJ1-6; no firm D call. Germline V gene sequence: CDR1 MGHDK, CDR2 SYGVNS. This CDR3 is built from 15 residues. V was pared by 6 bases and J by 0 bases, with 9 bases between. CDR3 loop: CASSKQSSYNSPLHF. The CDR3 nucleotides are TGTGCCAGCAGCAAACAGAGCTCCTATAATTCACCCCTCCACTTT.

Worth noting for this clone: The junction departs from germline at one end; a sequencing error may be responsible. This chain uses TRBV7-3 with TRBJ2-7; the match to TRBD1 covers 8 bases. Germline lookup yields CDR1 SGHTA and CDR2 FQGTGA. The CDR3 spans 14 residues. CDR3 nucleotides: TGTGCCAGCAGCCTCGGACAGGGAAGGCACGAGCGGTACTTC. Amino acid sequence: CASSLGQGRHERYF.

The gene calls are TRBV2 and TRBJ1-1; D call uncertain. V lost 4 bases, J lost 10 bases, and 10 bases lay in between. The CDR3 contains 11 residues. Germline CDR1 reads SNHLY; CDR2 reads FYNNEI. In DNA form, the CDR3 reads TGTGCCAGCAGTGCTACCCCGGGAGCTTTCTTT. It specifies CASSATPGAFF.

The rearrangement links TRBV11-3 to TRBJ2-3; the D gene is possibly TRBD1 (6 bases). The V end lost 1 base, the J end lost 5 bases, and 13 bases lay between the germline ends. In germline, CDR1 is SGHNT, CDR2 YENEEA. The CDR3 totals 15 residues. Here the CDR3 DNA reads TGTGCCAGCAGCTTAGGGGACACACCCGGAGATACGCAGTATTTT. It yields the protein CASSLGDTPGDTQYF.

The V and J genes are TRBV7-8 and TRBJ1-2; 8 nucleotides align to TRBD1. CDR3 size: 14 residues. V was clipped by 3 bases and J by 4 bases; unmatched bases: 4. Looked up from germline, CDR1 is SGHVS and CDR2 is FQNEAQ. The DNA of the CDR3 is TGTGCCAGCAGCTTGCCGGGACAGGCCTATGGCTACACCTTC. As protein: CASSLPGQAYGYTF.

This clone was counted at least ten times. V is TRBV19 and J is TRBJ2-2; 10 nucleotides agree with TRBD2. Germline assignment: CDR1 LNHDA and CDR2 SQIVND (reference sequence). The CDR3 sequence is 19 residues long. After removal of 1 base from V and 0 bases from J, the junction contained 8 bases not matched to a gene. CDR3 bases: TGTGCCAGTAGTATAGGGCTAGCGGGGGCAACCTCGAACACCGGGGAGCTGTTTTTT. It specifies CASSIGLAGATSNTGELFF.